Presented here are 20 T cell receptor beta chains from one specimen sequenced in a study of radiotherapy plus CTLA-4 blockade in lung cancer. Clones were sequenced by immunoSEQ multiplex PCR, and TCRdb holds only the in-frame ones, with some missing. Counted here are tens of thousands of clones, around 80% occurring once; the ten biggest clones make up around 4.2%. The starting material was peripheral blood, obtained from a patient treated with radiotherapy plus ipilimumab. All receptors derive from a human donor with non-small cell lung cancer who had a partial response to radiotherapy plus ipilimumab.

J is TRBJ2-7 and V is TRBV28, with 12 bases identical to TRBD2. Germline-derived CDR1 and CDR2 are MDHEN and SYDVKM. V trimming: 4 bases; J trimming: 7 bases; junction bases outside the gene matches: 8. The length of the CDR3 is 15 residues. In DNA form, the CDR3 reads TGTGCCAGCAGTTCACCTAGCGGGGGGGCTAGGGAGCAGTACTTC. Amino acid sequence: CASSSPSGGAREQYF. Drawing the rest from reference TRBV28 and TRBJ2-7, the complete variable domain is DVKVTQSSRYLVKRTGEKVFLECVQDMDHENMFWYRQDPGLGLRLIYFSYDVKMKEKGDIPEGYSVSREKKERFSLILESASTNQTSMYLCASSSPSGGAREQYFGPGTRLTVT.

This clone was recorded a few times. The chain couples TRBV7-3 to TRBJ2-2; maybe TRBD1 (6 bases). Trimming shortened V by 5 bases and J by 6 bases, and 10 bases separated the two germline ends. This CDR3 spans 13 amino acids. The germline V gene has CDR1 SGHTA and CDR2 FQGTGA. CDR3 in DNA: TGTGCCAGCAGCAATACAGGGTCCGGGGAGCTGTTTTTT. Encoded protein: CASSNTGSGELFF.

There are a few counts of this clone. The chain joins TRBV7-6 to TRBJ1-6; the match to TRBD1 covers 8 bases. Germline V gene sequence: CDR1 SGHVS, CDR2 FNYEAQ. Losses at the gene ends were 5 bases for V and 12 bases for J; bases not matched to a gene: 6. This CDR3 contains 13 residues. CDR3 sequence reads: CASSVQGGGPLHF. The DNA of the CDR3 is TGTGCCAGCAGCGTACAGGGGGGAGGACCCCTCCACTTT.

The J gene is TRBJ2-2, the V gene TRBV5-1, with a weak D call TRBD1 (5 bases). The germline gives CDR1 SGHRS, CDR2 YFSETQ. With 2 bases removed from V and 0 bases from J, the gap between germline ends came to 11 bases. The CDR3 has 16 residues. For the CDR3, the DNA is TGCGCCAGCAGCTTCACGGGCAGGGCGAACACCGGGGAGCTGTTTTTT. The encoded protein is CASSFTGRANTGELFF.

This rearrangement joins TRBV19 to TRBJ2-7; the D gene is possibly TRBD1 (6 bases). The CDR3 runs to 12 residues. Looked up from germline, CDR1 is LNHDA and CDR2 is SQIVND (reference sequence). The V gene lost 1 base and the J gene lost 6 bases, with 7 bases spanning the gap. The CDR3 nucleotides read TGTGCCAGTAGTATAGGAGGGGGCGAGCAGTACTTC. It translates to CASSIGGGEQYF.

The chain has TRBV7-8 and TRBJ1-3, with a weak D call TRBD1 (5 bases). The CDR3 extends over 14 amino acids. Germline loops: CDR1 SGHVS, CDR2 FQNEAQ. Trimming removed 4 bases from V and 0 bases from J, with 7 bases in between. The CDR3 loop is CASSSDSSGNTIYF. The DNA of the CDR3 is TGTGCCAGCAGCTCAGACAGCTCTGGAAACACCATATATTTT.

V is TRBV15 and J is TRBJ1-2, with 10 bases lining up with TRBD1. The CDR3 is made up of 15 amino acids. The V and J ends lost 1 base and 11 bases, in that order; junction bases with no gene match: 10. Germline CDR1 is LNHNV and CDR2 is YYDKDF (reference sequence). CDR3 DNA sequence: TGTGCCACCAGCAGAGGGCCCGACAGGGGGCATTGGTACACCTTC. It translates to CATSRGPDRGHWYTF.

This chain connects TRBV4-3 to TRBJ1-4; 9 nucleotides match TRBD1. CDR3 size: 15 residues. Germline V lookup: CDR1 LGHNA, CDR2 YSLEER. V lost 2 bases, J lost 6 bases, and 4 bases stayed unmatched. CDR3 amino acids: CASSQIRQGDEKLFF. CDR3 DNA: TGCGCCAGCAGCCAAATTCGACAGGGGGATGAAAAACTGTTTTTT.

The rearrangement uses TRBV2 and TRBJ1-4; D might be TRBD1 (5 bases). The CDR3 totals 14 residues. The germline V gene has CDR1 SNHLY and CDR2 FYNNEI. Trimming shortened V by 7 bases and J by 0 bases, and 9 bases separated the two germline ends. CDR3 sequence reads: CASKSGTTNEKLFF. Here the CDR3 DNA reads TGTGCCAGCAAATCAGGGACAACTAATGAAAAACTGTTTTTT.

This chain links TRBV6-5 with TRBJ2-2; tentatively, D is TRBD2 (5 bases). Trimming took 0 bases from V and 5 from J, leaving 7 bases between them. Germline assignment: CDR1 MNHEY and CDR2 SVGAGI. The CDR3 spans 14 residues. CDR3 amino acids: CASSYSTGTGELFF. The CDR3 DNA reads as TGTGCCAGCAGTTACTCGACGGGGACCGGGGAGCTGTTTTTT.

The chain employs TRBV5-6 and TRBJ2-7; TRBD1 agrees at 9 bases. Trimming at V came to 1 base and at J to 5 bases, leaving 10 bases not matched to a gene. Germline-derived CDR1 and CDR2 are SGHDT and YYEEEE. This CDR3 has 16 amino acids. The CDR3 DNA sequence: TGTGCCAGCAGCTTGACCGGGACAGGGTTTACCAACGAGCAGTACTTC. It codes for CASSLTGTGFTNEQYF.

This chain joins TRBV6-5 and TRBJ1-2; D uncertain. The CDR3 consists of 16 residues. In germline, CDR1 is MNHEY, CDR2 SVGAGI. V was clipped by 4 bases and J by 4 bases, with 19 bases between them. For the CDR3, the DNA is TGTGCCAGCAGTTTATCGCCTGTGGGCCTCCCCTATGGCTACACCTTC. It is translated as CASSLSPVGLPYGYTF.

CDR3 protein: CASSIAGGAGELFF. CDR3 bases: TGTGCCAGCAGCATCGCAGGGGGCGCGGGGGAGCTGTTTTTT. The chain recombines TRBV6-5 with TRBJ2-2; 8 positions match TRBD1. Germline lookup yields CDR1 MNHEY and CDR2 SVGAGI. J gave up 8 bases and V 6 bases, and 8 bases lay outside the gene matches. The CDR3 is 14 amino acids.

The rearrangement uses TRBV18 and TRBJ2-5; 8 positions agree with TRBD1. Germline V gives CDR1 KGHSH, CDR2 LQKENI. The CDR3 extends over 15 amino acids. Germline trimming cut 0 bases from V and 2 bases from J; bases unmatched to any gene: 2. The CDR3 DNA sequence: TGTGCCAGCTCACCACCAAGACAGGGGCAAGAGACCCAGTACTTC. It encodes CASSPPRQGQETQYF.

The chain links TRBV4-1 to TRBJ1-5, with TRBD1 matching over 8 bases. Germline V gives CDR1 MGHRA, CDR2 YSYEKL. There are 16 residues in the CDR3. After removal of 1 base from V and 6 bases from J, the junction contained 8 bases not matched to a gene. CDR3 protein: CASSQGGGDRFQPQHF. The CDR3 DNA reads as TGCGCCAGCAGCCAAGGCGGGGGGGACAGGTTTCAGCCCCAGCATTTT.

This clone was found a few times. The CDR3 loop reads CASSGTGGAVTEAFF. In DNA form, the CDR3 reads TGTGCCAGCAGCGGTACAGGGGGCGCGGTGACTGAAGCTTTCTTT. V is TRBV9 and J is TRBJ1-1, with TRBD1 matching 9 bases. CDR1 is SGDLS, CDR2 YYNGEE, per germline. The V and J ends lost 3 bases and 5 bases, in that order; junction bases with no gene match: 8. The CDR3 sequence is 15 residues long.

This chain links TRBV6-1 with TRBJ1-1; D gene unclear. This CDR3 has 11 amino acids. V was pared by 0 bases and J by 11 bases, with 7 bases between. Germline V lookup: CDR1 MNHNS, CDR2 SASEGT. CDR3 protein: CASSEAAYAFF. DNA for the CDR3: TGTGCCAGCAGTGAAGCAGCCTACGCTTTCTTT.

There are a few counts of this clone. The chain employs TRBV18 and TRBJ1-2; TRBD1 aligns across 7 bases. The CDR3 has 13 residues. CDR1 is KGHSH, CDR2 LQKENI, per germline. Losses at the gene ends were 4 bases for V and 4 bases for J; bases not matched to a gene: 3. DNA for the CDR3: TGTGCCAGCTCACAGGGACAGCTCTATGGCTACACCTTC. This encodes CASSQGQLYGYTF.

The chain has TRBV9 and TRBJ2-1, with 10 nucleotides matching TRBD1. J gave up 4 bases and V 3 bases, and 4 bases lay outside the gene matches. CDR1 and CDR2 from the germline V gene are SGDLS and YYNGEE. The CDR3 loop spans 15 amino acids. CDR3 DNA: TGTGCCAGCAGCGCGGACAGGGGGGCGTACAATGAGCAGTTCTTC. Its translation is CASSADRGAYNEQFF. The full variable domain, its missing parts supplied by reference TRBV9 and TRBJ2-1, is DSGVTQTPKHLITATGQRVTLRCSPRSGDLSVYWYQQSLDQGLQFLIQYYNGEERAKGNILERFSAQQFPDLHSELNLSSLELGDSALYFCASSADRGAYNEQFFGPGTRLTVL.

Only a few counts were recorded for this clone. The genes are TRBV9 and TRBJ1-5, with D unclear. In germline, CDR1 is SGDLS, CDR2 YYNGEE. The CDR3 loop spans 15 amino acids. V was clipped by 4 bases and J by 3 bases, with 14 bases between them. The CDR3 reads CASSPPTVNNQPQHF. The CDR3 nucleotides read TGTGCCAGCAGCCCTCCTACGGTTAACAATCAGCCCCAGCATTTT.